This T cell receptor (beta chain) was found in a study of blood T cells in healthy people across ages. Study-level points and caveats: Donor CMV infection status was unknown, possibly confounding age-related changes in expanded clonotypes.

This clonotype was seen at least ten times. Its antigen is currently unknown. Healthy Caucasian individuals from Russia aged about 6 to 100 were enrolled as donors. Donors gave 9 to 10 milliliters of peripheral blood apiece. Together with a sample-barcoded 5' primer, a J-beta primer mix was included in a second PCR lasting about 6 to 11 cycles. Through a template-switch adaptor with 12 random nucleotides, each cDNA molecule received a tag. MiXCR, applied by TCRdb to the 5' RACE reads, yields one record per CDR3 protein. The sample has roughly 1.5 million distinct CDR3 sequences, roughly 43% seen once; the top ten hold less than 5%. The material sequenced was blood. The sequence was collected from a woman younger than 30 in good health.

The CDR3 DNA reads as TGTGCCAGCAGCTTATCAGGGGATAATACCTACGAGCAGTACTTC. Encoded protein: CASSLSGDNTYEQYF. The genes are TRBV7-6 and TRBJ2-7; D possibly corresponds to TRBD1 (6 bases). CDR1 and CDR2 (germline): SGHVS, FNYEAQ. V was clipped by 2 bases and J by 2 bases, with 13 bases between them. The CDR3 has 15 amino acids.